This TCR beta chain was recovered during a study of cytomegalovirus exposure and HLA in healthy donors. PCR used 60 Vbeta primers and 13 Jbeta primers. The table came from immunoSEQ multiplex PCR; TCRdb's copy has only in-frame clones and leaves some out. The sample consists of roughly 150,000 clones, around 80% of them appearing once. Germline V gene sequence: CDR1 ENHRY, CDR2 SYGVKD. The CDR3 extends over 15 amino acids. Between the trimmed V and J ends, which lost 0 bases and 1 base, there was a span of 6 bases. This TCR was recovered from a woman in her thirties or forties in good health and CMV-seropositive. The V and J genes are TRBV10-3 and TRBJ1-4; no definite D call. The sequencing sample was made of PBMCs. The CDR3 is CAISESYRTNEKLFF. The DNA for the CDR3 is TGTGCCATCAGTGAGTCCTACAGAACTAATGAAAAACTGTTTTTT.